This T cell receptor beta chain originates from a study of cytomegalovirus exposure and HLA in healthy donors. Study conclusions and caveats: The authors assumed roughly uniform sequencing depth across donors for presence/absence analyses.

CDR1 and CDR2 from the germline V gene are MNHEY and SMNVEV (reference sequence). CDR3 size: 15 residues. Trimming stripped 2 bases from V and 4 bases from J, with 9 bases between. About this clone itself: Antigen specificity is unknown.

With 60 Vbeta and 13 Jbeta primers, the PCR was carried out. Profiled with immunoSEQ multiplex PCR; TCRdb holds only in-frame clones, not every one. The table has around 150,000 clones, approximately 85% seen once; the top ten hold about 10%. Sequences were obtained from PBMCs. The clonotype was recovered from a man aged 45-65 years in good health and CMV-seropositive. The chain carries TRBV27 and TRBJ2-6; D call uncertain. The CDR3 loop is CASSLTPLGANVLTF. CDR3 in DNA: TGTGCCAGCAGTTTAACTCCACTCGGGGCCAACGTCCTGACTTTC.